The rows below give T cell receptor beta chains drawn from one sample of a study of shared clonotypes between healthy human individuals. The data were produced by immunoSEQ multiplex PCR, yet TCRdb's version contains in-frame clones alone and is incomplete. The sample includes around 650,000 clones, approximately 96% of them seen just once. The sample was naive CD8+ T cells sorted from blood. These receptors were obtained from a woman aged 30 to 39 in good health. The CDR3 runs from the conserved cysteine through the conserved F or W. Each record gives: J gene, clone size, D gene, V gene, CDR3 length, CDR3 protein, CDR3 DNA. A D gene is named only where the DNA matches it firmly. Clone size is given for some rows only: seen once, a few or many times, or a class if the clone is expanded.

TRBJ2-1 | NA | NA | TRBV7-9 | 13 | CASSLEALVEQFF | TGTGCCAGCAGCTTAGAGGCGTTGGTTGAGCAGTTCTTC
TRBJ2-5 | NA | NA | TRBV27 | 13 | CASSFAPWETQYF | TGTGCCAGCAGTTTTGCCCCATGGGAGACCCAGTACTTC
TRBJ2-3 | NA | NA | TRBV27 | 15 | CASRGPVGHTDTQYF | TGTGCCAGCAGGGGACCTGTTGGCCACACAGATACGCAGTATTTT
TRBJ2-7 | NA | TRBD1 | TRBV7-9 | 16 | CASSPSTGTYSYEQYF | TGTGCCAGCAGCCCATCGACAGGGACATACTCCTACGAGCAGTACTTC
TRBJ1-1 | NA | NA | TRBV6-6 | 14 | CASSFIDVNTEAFF | TGTGCCAGCAGCTTTATAGACGTGAACACTGAAGCTTTCTTT
TRBJ2-3 | NA | NA | TRBV27 | 12 | CASSSPPGTQYF | TGTGCCAGCAGTTCCCCACCGGGTACGCAGTATTTT
TRBJ2-6 | NA | NA | TRBV27 | 18 | CASTERPPGRRLGGVLTF | TGTGCCAGCACTGAAAGACCACCGGGACGCCGTCTGGGCGGGGTCCTGACTTTC
TRBJ1-2 | NA | NA | TRBV28 | 15 | CASSPRGGPNYGYTF | TGTGCCAGCAGCCCCCGAGGTGGGCCGAACTATGGCTACACCTTC
TRBJ2-7 | once | TRBD1 | TRBV4-1 | 21 | CASSQVKTPGQGSYMSYEQYF | TGCGCCAGCAGCCAAGTTAAGACACCGGGACAGGGGAGCTACATGTCCTACGAGCAGTACTTC
TRBJ1-4 | NA | NA | TRBV20-1 | 11 | CSARVGSVLFF | TGCAGTGCTAGGGTGGGCAGTGTCCTGTTTTTT
TRBJ1-2 | NA | NA | TRBV6-1 | 15 | CASSEAGTEYYGYTF | TGTGCCAGCAGTGAAGCGGGGACGGAATACTATGGCTACACCTTC
TRBJ2-4 | NA | NA | TRBV15 | 17 | CATSRVGGILAKNIQYF | TGTGCCACCAGCAGAGTGGGGGGTATACTAGCCAAAAACATTCAGTACTTC
TRBJ2-1 | NA | NA | TRBV15 | 12 | CATRMGVNEQFF | TGTGCCACCAGAATGGGGGTAAATGAGCAGTTCTTC
TRBJ1-1 | NA | NA | TRBV19 | 12 | CASRPGRTEAFF | TGTGCCAGTAGACCGGGACGAACTGAAGCTTTCTTT
TRBJ1-1 | NA | NA | TRBV14 | 17 | CASSQDRGPLWNTEAFF | TGTGCCAGCAGCCAAGACAGGGGTCCGTTGTGGAACACTGAAGCTTTCTTT
TRBJ2-2 | NA | TRBD2 | TRBV5-6 | 15 | CASSLKREWTGELFF | TGTGCCAGCAGCTTGAAGCGGGAGTGGACCGGGGAGCTGTTTTTT
TRBJ1-5 | NA | NA | TRBV2 | 13 | CASGAESNQPQHF | TGTGCCAGCGGCGCGGAGAGCAATCAGCCCCAGCATTTT
TRBJ2-2 | NA | NA | TRBV7-8 | 14 | CASSLVRGPGELFF | TGTGCCAGCAGCTTAGTCAGGGGCCCCGGGGAGCTGTTTTTT
TRBJ2-3 | NA | NA | TRBV6-6 | 16 | CASSGLAVAPPDTQYF | TGTGCCAGCAGCGGACTGGCGGTCGCTCCCCCAGATACGCAGTATTTT
TRBJ2-1 | NA | NA | TRBV28 | 15 | CASSEDGSSYNEQFF | TGTGCCAGCAGTGAGGACGGTAGCTCCTACAATGAGCAGTTCTTC
TRBJ1-5 | NA | NA | TRBV10-1 | 13 | CASSEGWDQPQHF | TGCGCCAGCAGTGAAGGTTGGGATCAGCCCCAGCATTTT
TRBJ2-3 | NA | NA | TRBV9 | 13 | CASSHDFTDTQYF | TGTGCCAGCAGCCATGATTTTACAGATACGCAGTATTTT
TRBJ2-3 | once | TRBD2 | TRBV6-6 | 16 | CASSYLAGGPSDTQYF | TGTGCCAGCAGTTATCTTGCGGGAGGGCCGTCAGATACGCAGTATTTT
TRBJ2-5 | NA | TRBD1 | TRBV11-2 | 16 | CASSTRQGLLKETQYF | TGTGCCAGCAGCACGAGACAGGGGTTGTTAAAAGAGACCCAGTACTTC
TRBJ2-3 | NA | TRBD2 | TRBV10-2 | 17 | CASSESVAGGRTDTQYF | TGCGCCAGCAGTGAGTCGGTAGCGGGAGGGCGGACAGATACGCAGTATTTT
TRBJ1-4 | NA | TRBD1 | TRBV6-1 | 16 | CASSVHRGQGNEKLFF | TGTGCCAGCAGTGTTCATCGGGGACAGGGCAATGAAAAACTGTTTTTT
TRBJ2-1 | NA | NA | TRBV19 | 14 | CASSMGSSYNEQFF | TGTGCCAGTAGTATGGGGAGCTCCTACAATGAGCAGTTCTTC
TRBJ2-6 | NA | TRBD1 | TRBV19 | 16 | CASRPDRSSGANVLTF | TGTGCCAGTAGACCGGACAGGAGCTCTGGGGCCAACGTCCTGACTTTC
TRBJ1-2 | NA | NA | TRBV5-6 | 15 | CASSLKLVGYYGYTF | TGTGCCAGCAGCTTGAAGCTGGTTGGATATTACGGCTACACCTTC
TRBJ2-7 | NA | NA | TRBV5-1 | 13 | CASSLAPPREQYF | TGCGCCAGCAGCTTGGCGCCCCCTAGGGAGCAGTACTTC
TRBJ1-4 | NA | TRBD1 | TRBV7-6 | 16 | CASSLSSEGAGEKLFF | TGTGCCAGCAGCCTCTCTTCGGAGGGGGCCGGAGAAAAACTGTTTTTT
TRBJ2-5 | once | NA | TRBV28 | 15 | CASSLVSGGGGTQYF | TGTGCCAGCAGTTTGGTCAGCGGCGGAGGCGGGACCCAGTACTTC
TRBJ2-3 | NA | NA | TRBV27 | 12 | CASSHGGDTQYF | TGTGCCAGCAGCCATGGGGGGGATACGCAGTATTTT
TRBJ2-5 | NA | TRBD2 | TRBV5-1 | 14 | CASSLLSGGETQYF | TGCGCCAGCAGCTTGTTGAGCGGGGGGGAGACCCAGTACTTC
TRBJ1-5 | once | TRBD1 | TRBV4-1 | 17 | CASSQAPGQNSNQPQHF | TGCGCCAGCAGCCAAGCCCCGGGACAGAATAGCAATCAGCCCCAGCATTTT
TRBJ2-3 | once | NA | TRBV9 | 14 | CASSALTSTDTQYF | TGTGCCAGCAGCGCTTTAACTAGCACAGATACGCAGTATTTT
TRBJ1-5 | NA | NA | TRBV5-4 | 12 | CASSLGDQPQHF | TGTGCCAGTAGCCTAGGGGATCAGCCCCAGCATTTT
TRBJ1-4 | NA | NA | TRBV9 | 13 | CASSAGQQEKLFF | TGTGCCAGCAGCGCCGGGCAACAGGAAAAACTGTTTTTT
TRBJ2-7 | few | NA | TRBV9 | 12 | CASSATGYEQYF | TGTGCCAGCAGCGCCACAGGCTACGAGCAGTACTTC
TRBJ2-7 | NA | NA | TRBV19 | 11 | CASRDGLEQYF | TGTGCCAGTAGAGATGGGCTCGAGCAGTACTTC
TRBJ2-7 | NA | TRBD1 | TRBV28 | 14 | CASSSDRGYDEQYF | TGTGCCAGCAGTTCTGACAGGGGGTATGACGAGCAGTACTTC
TRBJ1-2 | NA | NA | TRBV19 | 13 | CASSRGEYYGYTF | TGTGCCAGTAGTCGCGGGGAGTACTATGGCTACACCTTC
TRBJ1-2 | NA | NA | TRBV5-5 | 13 | CASSLGDLSGYTF | TGTGCCAGCAGCTTGGGGGATCTGAGTGGCTACACCTTC
TRBJ2-7 | NA | TRBD1 | TRBV28 | 14 | CASSFNRGEYEQYF | TGTGCCAGCAGTTTCAACAGGGGGGAATACGAGCAGTACTTC
TRBJ2-7 | NA | TRBD2 | TRBV9 | 14 | CASSVESGRGEQYF | TGTGCCAGCAGCGTAGAGAGCGGGAGAGGTGAGCAGTACTTC
TRBJ2-7 | NA | NA | TRBV6-5 | 13 | CASSYAGGDEQYF | TGTGCCAGCAGTTACGCAGGGGGGGACGAGCAGTACTTC
TRBJ1-4 | NA | TRBD1 | TRBV28 | 19 | CASSLPRDRPFWDNEKLFF | TGTGCCAGCAGTCTCCCACGGGACAGGCCTTTCTGGGATAATGAAAAACTGTTTTTT
TRBJ1-4 | once | NA | TRBV27 | 14 | CASSPLPQREKLFF | TGTGCCAGCAGTCCGCTCCCACAACGGGAAAAACTGTTTTTT